This TCR beta chain was identified in a study of OX40 agonist ivuxolimab in advanced cancers. Study details: Patients treated during dose escalation were battling hepatocellular carcinoma, melanoma, renal cell or head and neck cancer. At about 82% male, the cohort had a mean age of approximately 60 years, ranging from roughly 20 to 90. Prior therapy, whether anti-PD-1, anti-PD-L1 or anti-CTLA-4, was allowed, and about 39% had some. One patient with hepatocellular carcinoma and two with cutaneous melanoma, three in all, had partial responses.

Repertoires were generated with immunoSEQ multiplex PCR, while TCRdb's copy carries only in-frame clones and drops some. The data hold around 30,000 clones, with roughly 80% observed a single time. The specimen comprised CD4+ or CD8+ T cells sorted from blood, sampled in a trial of the OX40 agonist ivuxolimab. The sequence derives from an adult with an advanced solid tumor such as melanoma, head and neck, liver or kidney cancer.

CDR3 sequence: CASSVGTGGRSDTQYF. The CDR3 DNA reads TGTGCCAGCAGCGTCGGAACGGGGGGCCGGTCGGATACGCAGTATTTT. The chain uses TRBV9 and TRBJ2-3; TRBD2 is a possible D gene (7 bases). This CDR3 is built from 16 residues. Germline CDR1 and CDR2: SGDLS and YYNGEE. The V gene lost 2 bases and the J gene lost 6 bases, with 19 bases spanning the gap. Full variable domain (remainder filled in from reference TRBV9 and TRBJ2-3): DSGVTQTPKHLITATGQRVTLRCSPRSGDLSVYWYQQSLDQGLQFLIQYYNGEERAKGNILERFSAQQFPDLHSELNLSSLELGDSALYFCASSVGTGGRSDTQYFGPGTRLTVL.